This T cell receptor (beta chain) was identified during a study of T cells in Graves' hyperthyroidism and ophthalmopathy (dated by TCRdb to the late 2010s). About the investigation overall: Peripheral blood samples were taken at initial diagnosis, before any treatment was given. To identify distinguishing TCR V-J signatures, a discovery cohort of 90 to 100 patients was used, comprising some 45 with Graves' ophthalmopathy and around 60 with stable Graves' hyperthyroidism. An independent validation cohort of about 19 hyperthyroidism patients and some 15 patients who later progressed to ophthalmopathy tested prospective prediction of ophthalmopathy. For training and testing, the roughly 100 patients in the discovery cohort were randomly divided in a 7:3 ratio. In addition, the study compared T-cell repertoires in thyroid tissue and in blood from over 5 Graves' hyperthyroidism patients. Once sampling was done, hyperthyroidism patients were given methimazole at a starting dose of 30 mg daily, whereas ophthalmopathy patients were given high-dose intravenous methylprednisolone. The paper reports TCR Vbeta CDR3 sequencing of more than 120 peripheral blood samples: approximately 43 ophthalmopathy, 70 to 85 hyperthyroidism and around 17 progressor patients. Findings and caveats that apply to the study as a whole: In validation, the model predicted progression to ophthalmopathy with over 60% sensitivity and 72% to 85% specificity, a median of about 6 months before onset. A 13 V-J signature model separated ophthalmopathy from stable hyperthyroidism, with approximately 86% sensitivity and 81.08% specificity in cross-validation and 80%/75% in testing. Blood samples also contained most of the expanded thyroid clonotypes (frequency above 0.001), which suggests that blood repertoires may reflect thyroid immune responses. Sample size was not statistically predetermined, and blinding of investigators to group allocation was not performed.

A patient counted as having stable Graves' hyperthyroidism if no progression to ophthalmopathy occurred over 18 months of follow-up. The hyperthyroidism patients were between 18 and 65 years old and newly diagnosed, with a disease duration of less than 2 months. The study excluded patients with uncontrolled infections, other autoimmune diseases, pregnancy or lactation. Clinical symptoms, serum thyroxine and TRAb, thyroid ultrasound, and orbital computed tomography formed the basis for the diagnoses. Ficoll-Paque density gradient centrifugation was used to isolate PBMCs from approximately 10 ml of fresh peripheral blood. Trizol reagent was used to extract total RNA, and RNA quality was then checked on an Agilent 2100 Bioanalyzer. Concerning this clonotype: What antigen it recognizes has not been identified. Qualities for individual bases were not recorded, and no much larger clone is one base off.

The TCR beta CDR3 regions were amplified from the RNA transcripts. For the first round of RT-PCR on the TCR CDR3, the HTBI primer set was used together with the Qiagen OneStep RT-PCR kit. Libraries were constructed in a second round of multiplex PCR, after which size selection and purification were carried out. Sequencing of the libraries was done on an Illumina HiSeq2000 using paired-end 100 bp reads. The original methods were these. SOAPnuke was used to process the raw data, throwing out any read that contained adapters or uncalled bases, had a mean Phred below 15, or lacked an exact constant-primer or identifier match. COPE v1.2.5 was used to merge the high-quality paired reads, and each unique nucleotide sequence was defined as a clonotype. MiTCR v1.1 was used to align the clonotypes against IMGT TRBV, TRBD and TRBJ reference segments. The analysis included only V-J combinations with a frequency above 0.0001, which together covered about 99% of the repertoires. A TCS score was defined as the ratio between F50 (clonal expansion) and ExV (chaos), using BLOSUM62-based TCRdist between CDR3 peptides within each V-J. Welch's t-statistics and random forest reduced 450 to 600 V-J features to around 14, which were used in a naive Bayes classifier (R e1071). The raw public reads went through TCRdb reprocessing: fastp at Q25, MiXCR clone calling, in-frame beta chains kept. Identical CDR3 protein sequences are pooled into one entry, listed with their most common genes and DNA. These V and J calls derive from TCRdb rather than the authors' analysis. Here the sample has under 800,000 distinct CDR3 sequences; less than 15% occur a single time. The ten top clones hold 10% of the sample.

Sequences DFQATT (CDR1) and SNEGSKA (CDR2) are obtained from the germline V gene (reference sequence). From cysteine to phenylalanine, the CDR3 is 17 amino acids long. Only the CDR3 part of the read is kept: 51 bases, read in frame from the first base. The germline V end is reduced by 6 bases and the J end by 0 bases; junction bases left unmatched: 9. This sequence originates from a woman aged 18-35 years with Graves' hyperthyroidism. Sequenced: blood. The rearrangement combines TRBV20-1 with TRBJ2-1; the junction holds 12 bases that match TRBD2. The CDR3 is CSAERLAGVPSYNEQFF. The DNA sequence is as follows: TGCAGTGCCGAACGACTAGCGGGAGTCCCCTCCTACAATGAGCAGTTCTTC.